This T cell receptor beta chain was retrieved from a study of blood T cell repertoires in COVID-19. Turning to the study itself: PBMCs, B-cell-depleted T cells, or T cells provided the cDNA or gDNA that made up the material.

Participants were placed into cohorts based on the clinical history they reported. Authors' processing steps: Estimates of nucleated cell counts were drawn from the amplification of reference gene primers. Generated by immunoSEQ multiplex PCR, the TCRdb table keeps only in-frame clones and is missing some. V and J calls and clone size come straight from that table; D and trimming were deduced from the DNA. The sample carries just over 80,000 clones, around 88% recorded once. The length of the CDR3 is 15 residues. V shed 1 base and J shed 8 bases, with 12 bases lying between them. Germline V gene sequence: CDR1 KGHSH, CDR2 LQKENI.

The clonotype originates from a woman in her fifties or sixties with acute COVID-19. The chain combines TRBV18 with TRBJ1-6; D gene ambiguous. Sequencing was done on a sample of PBMCs or T cells enriched from blood (not recorded which). CDR3 sequence reads: CASSPREFPDSPLHF. CDR3 nucleotide sequence: TGTGCCAGCTCACCACGGGAGTTTCCCGATTCACCCCTCCACTTT.